This T cell receptor (beta chain) emerged from a study of shared clonotypes between healthy human individuals. Whole-study context: CD4 naive cells filled three plates per donor, CD4 memory three, CD8 naive two and CD8 memory one. Study-level findings and limits: Donor scarcity curtailed the genetic and exposure-history diversity represented herein.

Study processing details: ImmunoSEQ gave junction-only sequences without quality scores, so filtering differed. Clones were sequenced by immunoSEQ multiplex PCR, and TCRdb holds only the in-frame ones, with some missing. The DNA gave D and trimming, while V, J and clone size come from that table. The data contain 2 million or so clones, roughly 96% of them singletons. This CDR3 has 14 residues. Trimming shortened V by 8 bases and J by 2 bases, and 16 bases separated the two germline ends. The germline V gene encodes CDR1 SNHLY and CDR2 FYNNEI. With regard to this clone: Its antigen is still unknown.

Sequenced material: naive CD4+ T cells sorted from blood. Subset described: CD45RA+ positively selected. The chain uses TRBV2 and TRBJ2-7; weak D call: TRBD2 (5 bases). The TCR originated in a man in his late teens or twenties in good health. CDR3 protein: CASQRPQTTYEQYF. The DNA for the CDR3 is TGTGCCAGCCAGCGGCCCCAAACGACCTACGAGCAGTACTTC.